A single sample gave rise to the 32 T cell receptor beta chains below, sequenced in a study of T cell clonality in common variable immunodeficiency. Broader study findings: Fewer deletions and N-nucleotide insertions were reportedly seen in common variable immunodeficiency TCR beta sequences.

Antigens for these TCRs are unknown. Using immunoSEQ multiplex PCR, the repertoire was profiled, and TCRdb retains in-frame clones only, with some absent. This table holds some 19,000 clones with no singletons; the top ten claim around 25%. Sequenced material: peripheral blood mononuclear cells. The receptors originated from a human donor with common variable immunodeficiency.

A word on this clone: The CDR3 goes on 3 residues after the read ends, and that part is filled in from the germline J gene. This rearrangement joins TRBV19 to TRBJ1-5, with 7 bases fitting TRBD1. Germline V lookup: CDR1 LNHDA, CDR2 SQIVND (reference sequence). The CDR3 runs to 15 residues. Germline trimming cut 3 bases from V and 3 bases from J; bases unmatched to any gene: 5. The CDR3 sequence: CASSITDRANQPQHF. The sequenced part of the CDR3 DNA is TGTGCCAGTAGTATTACCGACAGGGCCAATCAGCCC.

A word on this clone: The read ends 3 residues early relative to the CDR3; the germline J gene fills the gap. Other DNA sequences of this sample code for an identical CDR3. The chain couples TRBV18 to TRBJ2-6, with TRBD1 matching over 7 bases. The CDR3 has 16 residues. After removal of 4 bases from V and 4 bases from J, the junction contained 7 bases not matched to a gene. Looked up from germline, CDR1 is KGHSH and CDR2 is LQKENI. This CDR3 reads CASSLTDRSGANVLTF. The CDR3 DNA, read in part, is TGTGCCAGCTCACTCACGGACAGGTCGGGGGCCAACGTC.

The CDR3 sequence is CSASGHGGNEQFF. CDR3 bases read: TGCAGTGCTAGCGGACACGGGGGGAATGAG. The V call is TRBV20-1, the J call TRBJ2-1, with TRBD2 identical over 7 bases. Read sequence stops 3 residues before the CDR3 end, and the germline J gene provides the missing end. After removal of 3 bases from V and 7 bases from J, the junction contained 6 bases not matched to a gene. This CDR3 is built from 13 residues. CDR1 and CDR2 (germline): DFQATT, SNEGSKA (reference sequence).

The covered CDR3 bases are TGTGCCAGCACAGGGACTGAAGGA. Translating gives CASTGTEG. The whole CDR3 protein reads CASTGTEGAFF. The genes are TRBV7-9 and TRBJ1-1; possible D gene TRBD1, 5 bases. Read data end 3 residues before the CDR3 end; the end is taken from the germline J gene. CDR3 length: 11 amino acids. Germline CDR1 and CDR2: SEHNR and FQNEAQ (reference sequence).

A remark on this clone: The read terminates 3 residues before the CDR3 end, so the remaining end is supplied by the germline J gene. This chain connects TRBV7-9 to TRBJ1-4, with D maybe TRBD1 (5 bases). Per the germline V gene, CDR1 is SEHNR and CDR2 is FQNEAQ (reference sequence). V shed 5 bases and J shed 8 bases, with 12 bases lying between them. CDR3 length: 13 residues. CDR3 residues: CASSPGGYEKLFF. CDR3 DNA, as far as it was read: TGTGCCAGCAGCCCGGGGGGTTACGAAAAA.

This clone was observed a few times. The missing CDR3 end, 3 residues past where the read stops, is filled in from the germline J gene. The chain recombines TRBV6-2 or TRBV6-3 with TRBJ2-5; D is perhaps TRBD1 (5 bases). The CDR3 totals 13 residues. From germline, CDR1 is MNHEY and CDR2 SVGEGT. The CDR3 is CASQDALGVTQYF. CDR3 DNA, as far as it was read: TGTGCCAGCCAGGACGCCCTAGGGGTCACC.

On this clone: The CDR3 is cut off 3 residues early in the read; its end comes from the germline J gene. The rearrangement links TRBV7-6 to TRBJ2-1, with TRBD2 matching 13 bases. V shed 2 bases and J 7 bases; nucleotides not matched to a gene: 11. From germline, CDR1 is SGHVS and CDR2 FNYEAQ. This CDR3 is 18 amino acids long. CDR3 sequence reads: CASSLLIRVTSGRNEQFF. CDR3 DNA (partial): TGTGCCAGCAGCTTATTAATTAGGGTGACTAGCGGGAGGAATGAG.

This clone turned up a few times. The sequenced fragment ends 3 residues before the CDR3 boundary, so the rest is inferred from the germline J gene. The chain recombines TRBV20-1 with TRBJ2-7, with TRBD2 matching 13 bases. The trim removed 0 bases at V and 6 bases at J, leaving 2 bases unmatched. Germline V gene lookup returns CDR1 DFQATT and CDR2 SNEGSKA (reference sequence). The CDR3 extends over 14 amino acids. Partial CDR3 DNA: TGCAGTGCTAGAGAGGGACTAGCGGGACCCGAG. Translating gives CSAREGLAGPE. The full CDR3 protein is CSAREGLAGPEQYF.

This clone was detected a few times. From the germline J gene comes the end of the CDR3, since the read stops 3 residues before it. This chain connects TRBV19 to TRBJ1-5; D perhaps matches TRBD1 (6 bases). Trimming pared 10 bases from V and 5 bases from J, leaving 15 bases between. CDR1 and CDR2 from the germline V gene are LNHDA and SQIVND (reference sequence). This CDR3 comprises 13 residues. CDR3 in amino acids: CATQTGYDQPQHF. The CDR3 DNA, read in part, is TGTGCCACCCAAACAGGGTATGATCAGCCC.

Remarks on this clone: Read coverage stops 3 residues before the CDR3 terminus; the germline J gene supplies the remainder. V and J are TRBV18 and TRBJ2-1; 10 bases align to TRBD1. V lost 2 bases and J lost 8; bases outside the gene matches: 12. The length of the CDR3 is 17 residues. Germline V gives CDR1 KGHSH, CDR2 LQKENI. The CDR3 DNA, read in part, is TGTGCCAGCTCACCATCACTTCCCGGGACAGGGGTAGATGAG. Amino acid sequence: CASSPSLPGTGVDE. The full CDR3 reads CASSPSLPGTGVDEQFF.

This clone was detected only a few times. The CDR3 goes on 3 residues after the read ends, and that part is filled in from the germline J gene. The V gene is TRBV7-3, the J gene TRBJ2-3, with 7 positions matching TRBD2. V gave up 2 bases and J gave up 1 base; unmatched junction bases: 0. There are 14 residues in the CDR3. CDR1 and CDR2 from the germline V gene are SGHTA and FQGTGA. CDR3 DNA, as far as it was read: TGTGCCAGCAGCTTAGCGGGGGGCACAGATACG. Translating gives CASSLAGGTDT. The complete CDR3 sequence is CASSLAGGTDTQYF.

Notes on this clone: With the read ending 3 residues before the CDR3 end, the germline J gene is used to fill in that end. V usage is TRBV18 and J usage is TRBJ1-2; D uncertain. V was shortened by 6 bases and J by 7 bases, with 12 bases between the two germline ends. The CDR3 has 12 amino acids. Germline V gene data show CDR1 as KGHSH and CDR2 as LQKENI. The CDR3 spells CASSRYDGGYTF. The sequenced part of the CDR3 DNA is TGTGCCAGCTCCCGGTATGATGGTGGC.

As regards this clone: With the read ending 3 residues before the CDR3 end, the germline J gene is used to fill in that end. This rearrangement joins TRBV10-3 to TRBJ2-5, with 10 bases matching TRBD2. CDR3 length: 15 amino acids. J was trimmed by 2 bases and V by 6 bases; bases with no gene match: 6. Germline V CDR1 and CDR2: ENHRY, SYGVKD. The part of the CDR3 DNA that was read is TGTGCCATCAGCTCCGGACTAGCGGTACAAGAGACC. It encodes CAISSGLAVQET. The whole CDR3 sequence is CAISSGLAVQETQYF.

On this clone: A read error may produce the germline difference seen at one junction end. The read is 3 residues too short to cover the CDR3 end, so that end is filled in from the germline J gene. The sample carries other DNA sequences with the same CDR3. The chain carries TRBV7-3 and TRBJ1-4, with a tentative D call TRBD1 (6 bases). This CDR3 spans 21 amino acids. Germline CDR1 is SGHTA and CDR2 is FQGTGA. CDR3 region: CASSLRFCERQATKENEKLFF. Incomplete CDR3 DNA: TGTGCCAGCAGCTTAAGGTTTTGCGAAAGACAGGCGACAAAAGAGAATGAGAAA. Full variable domain (remainder filled in from reference TRBV7-3 and TRBJ1-4): GAGVSQTPSNKVTEKGKYVELRCDPISGHTALYWYRQSLGQGPEFLIYFQGTGAADDSGLPNDRFFAVRPEGSVSTLKIQRTERGDSAVYLCASSLRFCERQATKENEKLFFGSGTQLSVL.

Of note for this clone: The read comes to an end 3 residues before the CDR3 does, leaving the germline J gene to fill in the end. J is TRBJ1-4 and V is TRBV7-9; the D is unclear. The CDR3 runs to 14 residues. V dropped 2 bases and J dropped 0 bases, with 4 bases sitting between them. CDR1 is SEHNR and CDR2 is FQNEAQ in the germline V gene (reference sequence). The CDR3 bases that were read are TGTGCCAGCAGCTTATTCTCAACTAATGAAAAA. Protein sequence: CASSLFSTNEK. The entire CDR3 reads CASSLFSTNEKLFF.

This clone was observed many times. The DNA ends 3 residues before the CDR3 does, and the rest of the CDR3 is filled in from the germline J gene. This chain joins TRBV29-1 and TRBJ1-1, with a weak D call TRBD1 (5 bases). The CDR3 sequence is 14 residues long. Trimming took 3 bases from V and 5 from J, leaving 16 bases between them. The germline gives CDR1 SQVTM, CDR2 ANQGSEA. CDR3 amino acids: CSVDRSGKLTEAFF. Incomplete CDR3 DNA: TGCAGCGTTGATCGGTCAGGGAAATTGACTGAA.

As to this clone: Read sequence stops 3 residues before the CDR3 end, and the germline J gene provides the missing end. The chain joins TRBV20-1 to TRBJ2-7, with 9 bases identical to TRBD2. Looked up from germline, CDR1 is DFQATT and CDR2 is SNEGSKA (reference sequence). The CDR3 has 16 residues. The junction had 9 bases not matched to a gene; V was cut back by 0 bases and J by 3 bases. The CDR3 DNA, read in part, is TGCAGTGCTAGAGATATGTGGGCTAGCGGGATCTACGAG. Its translation: CSARDMWASGIYE. The complete CDR3 reads CSARDMWASGIYEQYF.

As to this clone: The read falls 3 residues short of the CDR3 end, and the missing part is taken from the germline J gene. This chain connects TRBV7-9 to TRBJ2-7; D not certain. The germline V gene has CDR1 SEHNR and CDR2 FQNEAQ (reference sequence). The CDR3 extends over 13 amino acids. Between the trimmed V and J ends, which lost 0 bases and 3 bases, there was a span of 6 bases. CDR3 in amino acids: CASSLAQDYEQYF. The sequenced part of the CDR3 DNA is TGTGCCAGCAGCTTAGCACAAGACTACGAG.

Details on this clone: The read gets to within 3 residues of the CDR3 end, and the germline J gene fills in the rest. The genes are TRBV6-2 or TRBV6-3 and TRBJ2-7, with TRBD1 matching over 9 bases. V shed 4 bases and J 2 bases; nucleotides not matched to a gene: 12. The CDR3 totals 17 residues. CDR1 is MNHEY and CDR2 is SVGEGT in the germline V gene. This CDR3 reads CASSSLNRDRVAYEQYF. The CDR3 DNA, read in part, is TGTGCCAGCAGTTCATTAAATCGGGACAGGGTGGCCTACGAG.

This clone was seen a few times. The read gets to within 3 residues of the CDR3 end, and the germline J gene fills in the rest. V usage is TRBV5-1 and J usage is TRBJ1-2; 10 bases are shared with TRBD1. CDR3 size: 15 residues. With V trimmed by 1 base and J by 3 bases, 3 bases remained unmatched. The germline CDR1 and CDR2 sequences are SGHRS and YFSETQ. The chain's CDR3 is CASSLWGTGDYGYTF. The sequenced part of the CDR3 DNA is TGCGCCAGCAGCTTGTGGGGGACAGGGGACTATGGC.

This clone was seen ten or more times. CDR3 amino acids: CASSSHQAGVNEQFF. The sequenced CDR3 bases are TGTGCCAGCAGTTCCCACCAAGCGGGGGTTAATGAG. The chain has TRBV27 and TRBJ2-1, with 8 bases lining up with TRBD2. The read gets to within 3 residues of the CDR3 end, and the germline J gene fills in the rest. J gave up 7 bases and V 4 bases, and 9 bases lay outside the gene matches. Germline V gene lookup returns CDR1 MNHEY and CDR2 SMNVEV (reference sequence). The CDR3 spans 15 residues.

This clone was recorded a few times. The read halts 3 residues ahead of the CDR3 end, with the missing end drawn from the germline J gene. The V call is TRBV5-1, the J call TRBJ2-7, with D possibly TRBD2 on 5 matching bases. The CDR3 is 15 amino acids. Per germline, CDR1 SGHRS and CDR2 YFSETQ. V gave up 4 bases and J gave up 0 bases, with 14 bases separating them. The CDR3 here is CASSLWTSPSYEQYF. The part of the CDR3 DNA that was read is TGCGCCAGCAGCCTTTGGACTTCACCCTCCTACGAG.

In regard to this clone: The CDR3 end is not reached by the read, which stops 3 residues before it; the germline J gene fills it in. The V gene is TRBV5-1, the J gene TRBJ2-7, with a possible D match to TRBD1 (5 bases). In germline, CDR1 is SGHRS, CDR2 YFSETQ. This CDR3 spans 15 amino acids. Trimming pared 4 bases from V and 0 bases from J, leaving 14 bases between. CDR3 DNA, as far as it was read: TGCGCCAGCAGCCCGCTGGGGCTCCTCTCCTACGAG. This sequence encodes CASSPLGLLSYE. The whole CDR3 sequence reads CASSPLGLLSYEQYF.

This clone turned up a few times. The read stops 3 residues short of the end of the CDR3; the missing end is completed from the germline J gene. This sequence joins TRBV2 and TRBJ1-2; TRBD1 matches at 8 bases. V dropped 8 bases and J dropped 3; count of bases not matched to a gene: 11. CDR3 length: 15 residues. Per germline, CDR1 SNHLY and CDR2 FYNNEI. The DNA read from the CDR3 is TGTGCCAGCCCGCGGACAGGGATTGGTGACTATGGC. It yields the protein CASPRTGIGDYG. The CDR3 as a whole reads CASPRTGIGDYGYTF.

A note on this clone: Read coverage stops 3 residues before the CDR3 terminus; the germline J gene supplies the remainder. This chain links TRBV30 with TRBJ2-5; possible D gene TRBD1, 6 bases. Per the germline V gene, CDR1 is GTSNPN and CDR2 is SVGIG (reference sequence). This CDR3 has 15 residues. The V gene lost 5 bases and the J gene lost 3 bases, with 19 bases spanning the gap. The CDR3 reads CAWAPGQSYKETQYF. The sequenced part of the CDR3 DNA is TGTGCCTGGGCCCCAGGACAGTCTTATAAAGAGACC. Based on the CDR3 plus reference TRBV30 and TRBJ2-5, the full variable domain is SQTIHQWPATLVQPVGSPLSLECTVEGTSNPNLYWYRQAAGRGLQLLFYSVGIGQISSEVPQNLSASRPQDRQFILSSKKLLLSDSGFYLCAWAPGQSYKETQYFGPGTRLLVL.

About this clone: Read data end 3 residues before the CDR3 end; the end is taken from the germline J gene. The chain combines TRBV20-1 with TRBJ1-2; D unclear. Trimming shortened V by 3 bases and J by 3 bases, and 5 bases separated the two germline ends. Per germline, CDR1 DFQATT and CDR2 SNEGSKA (reference sequence). The CDR3 runs 11 residues. The CDR3 loop reads CSASSHYGYTF. The sequenced CDR3 bases are TGCAGTGCTAGTTCTCACTATGGC.

Many counts were recorded for this clone. The read gets to within 3 residues of the CDR3 end, and the germline J gene fills in the rest. V gene TRBV30 combines with J gene TRBJ2-7; tentatively, D is TRBD1 (5 bases). The ends were cut back, 7 bases at V and 3 bases at J, with 22 bases in the middle. Looked up from germline, CDR1 is GTSNPN and CDR2 is SVGIG (reference sequence). This CDR3 has 15 amino acids. Incomplete CDR3 DNA: TGTGCCTTCAAAACCTACCAGGGAAAAGGCTACGAG. The encoded protein is CAFKTYQGKGYE. The entire CDR3 is CAFKTYQGKGYEQYF.

For this clone: The read terminates 3 residues ahead of where the CDR3 ends, so the germline J gene completes it. The chain recombines TRBV7-3 with TRBJ2-1; 12 bases are a match to TRBD2. V was clipped by 6 bases and J by 7 bases; unmatched bases: 7. Germline V gene sequence: CDR1 SGHTA, CDR2 FQGTGA. CDR3 size: 15 residues. CDR3 DNA (partial): TGTGCCAGCAGTAATCTAGCGGGAGGGATGAATGAG. Translating it yields CASSNLAGGMNE. The full CDR3 protein reads CASSNLAGGMNEQFF. Full variable domain (rest looked up from reference TRBV7-3 and TRBJ2-1): GAGVSQTPSNKVTEKGKYVELRCDPISGHTALYWYRQSLGQGPEFLIYFQGTGAADDSGLPNDRFFAVRPEGSVSTLKIQRTERGDSAVYLCASSNLAGGMNEQFFGPGTRLTVL.

This clone appeared a few times. The missing CDR3 end, 3 residues past where the read stops, is filled in from the germline J gene. This sequence joins TRBV7-2 and TRBJ1-6; no clear D. Deletions cut 5 bases from V and 8 bases from J, with 16 bases between. The CDR3 spans 15 residues. CDR1 is SGHTA and CDR2 is FQGNSA in the germline V gene. CDR3: CASSPEVGGYSPLHF. The sequenced CDR3 bases are TGTGCCAGCAGCCCCGAAGTTGGCGGTTATTCACCC.

A remark on this clone: The CDR3 goes on 3 residues after the read ends, and that part is filled in from the germline J gene. The chain uses TRBV2 and TRBJ2-3; 10 nucleotides match TRBD2. There are 15 residues in the CDR3. Germline trimming cut 3 bases from V and 6 bases from J; bases unmatched to any gene: 6. The germline V gene encodes CDR1 SNHLY and CDR2 FYNNEI. CDR3 protein: CASSELAGVGDTQYF. CDR3 bases read: TGTGCCAGCAGTGAGCTAGCGGGAGTGGGGGATACG.

This clone showed up just a few times. The CDR3 goes on 3 residues after the read ends, and that part is filled in from the germline J gene. The rearrangement uses TRBV7-9 and TRBJ2-7; weak D call: TRBD2 (5 bases). Germline values: CDR1 SEHNR, CDR2 FQNEAQ (reference sequence). V was clipped by 6 bases and J by 5 bases, with 11 bases between them. The length of the CDR3 is 12 residues. The sequenced CDR3 bases are TGTGCCAGCAGACAGTATAGCGACGAG. Residues: CASRQYSDE. The entire CDR3 protein is CASRQYSDEQYF.

This clone was seen only a few times. The sequenced CDR3 bases are TGTGCCAGCAGCTTAGTAGGGACAGGGAGATACGAG. This gives the protein CASSLVGTGRYE. The whole CDR3 reads CASSLVGTGRYEQYF. The V and J genes are TRBV7-2 and TRBJ2-7; 9 bases fit TRBD1. The read stops 3 residues short of the end of the CDR3; the missing end is completed from the germline J gene. The germline CDR1 and CDR2 sequences are SGHTA and FQGNSA. The CDR3 totals 15 residues. J gave up 4 bases and V 1 base, and 5 bases lay outside the gene matches.